This T cell receptor (beta chain) was recovered during a study of control samples from healthy donors and cancer patients (dated by TCRdb to the early 2020s). The library was generated by the immunoSEQ multiplex PCR assay. Not all clones reach the TCRdb copy of this immuneACCESS table, which keeps in-frame sequences only. Checked studies attribute under half of the gap to unresolved V genes and leave the rest unexplained. This sample gives about 94,000 clones in total; around 87% of them show up just once. The leading ten clones occupy roughly 1.2% of the sample. With respect to this clone: Its antigen is unknown. No base-level quality is on record; no much larger clone is a single base apart.

Between the V and J ends, shortened by 6 bases and 3 bases respectively, the junction contains 11 bases. The germline V gene encodes CDR1 MNHEY and CDR2 SVGAGI. CDR3 length: 13 amino acids, cysteine to phenylalanine. Only the CDR3 DNA stays, 39 bases, in frame from base 1. In this chain, TRBV6-5 is recombined with TRBJ1-2, with the identity of the D gene unclear. The TCR originated in a woman aged 50 to 65 in good health. Sequences were obtained from blood. The sequenced DNA is TGTGCCAGCAGCCCGAGCGGAGACTATGGCTACACCTTC. This gives the protein CASSPSGDYGYTF.